This passage covers 5 T cell receptor beta chains from one sample sequenced in a study of beta chain features in type 1 diabetes. Notes on the study in general: Among all four CD4+ subsets, Type 1 diabetes patients had TCRB CDR3s that were moderately but significantly shorter.

Every isolated RNA sample was fully reverse transcribed, so sequencing captured expressed TCRB transcripts. Sequencing used immunoSEQ multiplex PCR; TCRdb keeps in-frame clones, though not all of them. The table records 150,000 to 200,000 clones, roughly 8% of them present only once. Their cognate antigens are unknown. The sequenced sample was central memory CD4+ T cells from blood. The receptors here all came from a man between 18 and 29 years old with type 1 diabetes.

This clone was detected only a few times. This chain uses TRBV7-9 with TRBJ2-7; 8 nucleotides match TRBD1. The CDR3 is 12 amino acids. Germline CDR1 SEHNR, CDR2 FQNEAQ (reference sequence). The V and J ends lost 5 bases and 9 bases, in that order; junction bases with no gene match: 6. DNA for the CDR3: TGTGCCAGCAGCACCCAACAGGGGGGGCAGTACTTC. Translated: CASSTQQGGQYF. Complete variable domain (other parts from reference TRBV7-9 and TRBJ2-7): DTGVSQNPRHKITKRGQNVTFRCDPISEHNRLYWYRQTLGQGPEFLTYFQNEAQLEKSRLLSDRFSAERPKGSFSTLEIQRTEQGDSAMYLCASSTQQGGQYFGPGTRLTVT.

This clone was detected a few times. V gene TRBV21-1 combines with J gene TRBJ1-4; the table's D call TRBD1 went unverified against the DNA. TRBV21-1 is tagged as a pseudogene. CDR3 length equals 19 residues. The CDR3 spells CASSKVQGGGTETNEKLFF. DNA for the CDR3: TGTGCCAGCAGCAAAGTTCAAGGGGGTGGGACCGAAACTAATGAAAAACTGTTTTTT.

This clone was counted only a few times. This chain joins TRBV27 and TRBJ1-4; weak D call: TRBD1 (5 bases). CDR1 and CDR2 (germline): MNHEY, SMNVEV (reference sequence). This CDR3 spans 17 amino acids. The ends were cut back, 0 bases at V and 2 bases at J, with 13 bases in the middle. The CDR3 reads CASSLSSPGVTNEKLFF. The CDR3 DNA sequence: TGTGCCAGCAGTTTATCGAGTCCGGGGGTGACTAATGAAAAACTGTTTTTT.

This clone has more than one count but fewer than ten. J is TRBJ1-6 and V is TRBV2, with D possibly matching TRBD1 (6 bases). V was cut by 5 bases and J by 4 bases, with 9 bases left in between. This CDR3 is built from 14 residues. The germline CDR1 and CDR2 sequences are SNHLY and FYNNEI. CDR3 residues: CASSSQGYNSPLHF. The CDR3 coding sequence is TGTGCCAGCAGTTCTCAGGGGTATAATTCACCCCTCCACTTT.

This clone has more than one count but fewer than ten. The V and J genes are TRBV5-4 and TRBJ2-3; 10 positions agree with TRBD1. Germline V gene data show CDR1 as SGHNT and CDR2 as YYREEE (reference sequence). With 4 bases clipped from V and 7 bases from J, the junction kept 6 bases outside the gene matches. The CDR3 is 14 residues long. In DNA, the CDR3 is TGTGCCAGCAGCCCTAGGACAGGGGGAAATACGCAGTATTTT. Protein: CASSPRTGGNTQYF.